The clone carrying this T cell receptor beta chain was detected a few times. Germline assignment: CDR1 SGHTA and CDR2 FQGNSA. V lost 1 base and J 0 bases, leaving 10 bases between the germline ends. This CDR3 region has 16 residues. This record comes from a study of blood T cell repertoires in COVID-19. Whole-study context: Italy, Spain and the United States were the sources of the convalescent and acute COVID-19 samples. T cells, B-cell-depleted T cells, or PBMCs provided the cDNA or gDNA that served as material.

Per the original data handling: Reference gene primers were amplified, and this amplification served to estimate nucleated cell counts. The method was immunoSEQ multiplex PCR; TCRdb's version includes in-frame clones alone and lacks a portion of them. That table supplies the V and J calls and clone size; D and trimming were determined from the DNA. In the table there are about 190,000 clones, around 79% of which are singletons. The chain recombines TRBV7-2 with TRBJ1-3, with D perhaps matching TRBD1 (5 bases). Sequenced material: peripheral blood. The TCR was taken from a woman in her 70s with acute or convalescent COVID-19. The CDR3, as DNA: TGTGCCAGCAGCTTAGTGGGGGGGAGCTCTGGAAACACCATATATTTT. Protein sequence: CASSLVGGSSGNTIYF.